This is a list of T cell receptor beta chains from one sample in a study of blood T cell repertoires in COVID-19. The assay was immunoSEQ multiplex PCR, and TCRdb's table has in-frame clones only and misses some. The sample lists some 55,000 clones; over 90% were seen once. Material: peripheral blood. The receptors derive from a human donor in a cohort sampled during active COVID-19. Each CDR3 is given with its conserved first and last residue. D genes are given only for firm matches. Size is omitted from some rows. Given values are once, few, many or a class for expanded clones.

CDR3aa	CDR3nt	d_gene	v_gene	abundance	len	j_gene
CASRYFSGGWNEQFF	TGTGCCAGCAGATACTTCAGCGGGGGGTGGAATGAGCAGTTCTTC	TRBD2	TRBV6-2/TRBV6-3	NA	15	TRBJ2-1
CASSLWTSGGDTQYF	TGTGCCAGCAGCTTATGGACTAGCGGGGGAGATACGCAGTATTTT	TRBD2	TRBV7-2	once	15	TRBJ2-3
CASSRMGLNEQFF	TGTGCCAGCAGCCGCATGGGGCTCAATGAGCAGTTCTTC	NA	TRBV6-5	once	13	TRBJ2-1
CASRQGTRGHEQFF	TGTGCCAGCAGACAAGGGACTAGGGGGCATGAGCAGTTCTTC	NA	TRBV7-9	NA	14	TRBJ2-1
CASKLDRFRGRALSGYTF	TGTGCCAGCAAACTCGACAGGTTCCGTGGCCGAGCACTAAGTGGCTACACCTTC	NA	TRBV2	NA	18	TRBJ1-2
CASSYRGATNEKLFF	TGTGCCAGCAGCTATCGTGGTGCAACTAATGAAAAACTGTTTTTT	NA	TRBV28	NA	15	TRBJ1-4
CASSVGQTHSGNTIYF	TGTGCCAGCAGCGTCGGACAGACTCACTCTGGAAACACCATATATTTT	NA	TRBV11-3	few	16	TRBJ1-3
CASNIYSSYNSPLHF	TGTGCCAGCAATATATACAGCTCCTATAATTCACCCCTCCACTTT	NA	TRBV28	NA	15	TRBJ1-6
CASSWGQGASAGNTIYF	TGTGCCAGCAGTTGGGGACAGGGGGCTTCGGCTGGAAACACCATATATTTT	TRBD1	TRBV5-6	once	17	TRBJ1-3
CASSLAGLAGYEQYF	TGTGCCAGCAGCTTAGCGGGGCTAGCGGGGTACGAGCAGTACTTC	TRBD2	TRBV7-8	NA	15	TRBJ2-7
CASSYRQGGPQHF	TGTGCCAGCAGTTACCGGCAGGGAGGACCCCAGCATTTT	NA	TRBV6-2/TRBV6-3	NA	13	TRBJ1-5
CASSYTGANTGELFF	TGTGCCAGCAGTTATACGGGGGCGAACACCGGGGAGCTGTTTTTT	NA	TRBV6-6	NA	15	TRBJ2-2
CASSPPVRTEAFF	TGTGCCAGCTCACCACCAGTCCGGACTGAAGCTTTCTTT	NA	TRBV18	NA	13	TRBJ1-1
CATSDSRGGYSNEQFF	TGTGCCACCAGTGATTCTCGGGGGGGGTACTCAAATGAGCAGTTCTTC	TRBD2	TRBV24-1	NA	16	TRBJ2-1
CASSVGSGTDTQYF	TGTGCCAGCAGCGTAGGTAGCGGCACAGATACGCAGTATTTT	NA	TRBV9	NA	14	TRBJ2-3
CASSLLTAANYGYTF	TGCGCCAGCAGCCTCCTGACAGCAGCTAACTATGGCTACACCTTC	NA	TRBV4-3	NA	15	TRBJ1-2
CASSQEAGRERRTDTQYF	TGTGCCAGCAGCCAAGAAGCGGGCAGGGAGAGACGCACAGATACGCAGTATTTT	NA	TRBV3-1/TRBV3-2	NA	18	TRBJ2-3
CASSYSKFGQLYGYTF	TGTGCCAGCAGTTACTCGAAGTTCGGACAACTCTATGGCTACACCTTC	NA	TRBV6-2/TRBV6-3	once	16	TRBJ1-2
CASSGTGMSTEAFF	TGTGCCAGCTCAGGGACAGGGATGAGCACTGAAGCTTTCTTT	TRBD1	TRBV18	NA	14	TRBJ1-1
CASSDYRVVLAGANVLTF	TGTGCCAGCAGTGACTACAGGGTGGTCTTGGCTGGGGCCAACGTCCTGACTTTC	NA	TRBV6-1	NA	18	TRBJ2-6
CASSPGQENSPLHF	TGTGCCAGCAGTCCGGGACAGGAAAATTCACCCCTCCACTTT	TRBD1	TRBV7-9	NA	14	TRBJ1-6
CASSTQKTRAYTDTQYF	TGTGCCAGTAGTACACAAAAGACAAGAGCCTACACAGATACGCAGTATTTT	NA	TRBV19	NA	17	TRBJ2-3
CASTPVMSSYEQYF	TGTGCCAGCACCCCCGTTATGAGCTCCTACGAGCAGTACTTC	NA	TRBV28	NA	14	TRBJ2-7
CASSPFLARGARTDTQYF	TGCGCCAGCAGCCCCTTCCTGGCCCGCGGGGCCCGAACAGATACGCAGTATTTT	NA	TRBV4-3	NA	18	TRBJ2-3
CSAFTRNTGELFF	TGCAGCGCTTTTACGAGGAACACCGGGGAGCTGTTTTTT	NA	TRBV29-1	NA	13	TRBJ2-2
CASSHGRGDEQYF	TGTGCCAGCAGCCATGGTAGGGGTGACGAGCAGTACTTC	NA	TRBV3-1/TRBV3-2	NA	13	TRBJ2-7
CASSTGQASYEQYF	TGTGCCAGTAGTACGGGACAGGCCTCCTACGAGCAGTACTTC	TRBD1	TRBV19	NA	14	TRBJ2-7
CASSLSAAGANVLTF	TGCGCCAGCAGCTTGTCCGCGGCCGGGGCCAACGTCCTGACTTTC	NA	TRBV5-1	NA	15	TRBJ2-6
CASSQVFPLAGFYNEQFF	TGTGCCAGCAGCCAAGTGTTTCCCCTAGCGGGATTTTACAATGAGCAGTTCTTC	TRBD2	TRBV4-2	NA	18	TRBJ2-1
CASRGTGVRNTIYF	TGTGCCAGTCGAGGGACAGGGGTTCGAAACACCATATATTTT	TRBD1	TRBV19	NA	14	TRBJ1-3
CASSQVAGKETQYF	TGCGCCAGCAGCCAGGTAGCGGGTAAAGAGACCCAGTACTTC	TRBD2	TRBV4-1	NA	14	TRBJ2-5
CASSVAEGLAGSGEQFF	TGTGCCAGCAGCGTAGCCGAGGGACTAGCGGGGAGCGGTGAGCAGTTCTTC	TRBD2	TRBV9	NA	17	TRBJ2-1
CASSRSSRVPEQYF	TGTGCCAGTAGTAGGTCGTCCAGGGTTCCCGAGCAGTACTTC	NA	TRBV19	NA	14	TRBJ2-7
CASSQAGLNSPLHF	TGTGCCAGCAGCCAAGCGGGGTTGAATTCACCCCTCCACTTT	NA	TRBV14	NA	14	TRBJ1-6
CASSLGGGPNNEQFF	TGTGCCAGCAGTTTAGGGGGAGGGCCTAACAATGAGCAGTTCTTC	TRBD2	TRBV28	NA	15	TRBJ2-1
CASSQNSGGRRDTQYF	TGTGCCAGCAGCCAAAATAGCGGGGGAAGGAGAGATACGCAGTATTTT	TRBD2	TRBV14	once	16	TRBJ2-3
CASSLGMGQGAPYEQYF	TGTGCCAGCAGCTTAGGCATGGGACAGGGGGCCCCCTACGAGCAGTACTTC	TRBD1	TRBV7-6	few	17	TRBJ2-7
CASSIGRGIMNTEAFF	TGTGCCAGTAGTATTGGCAGGGGGATCATGAACACTGAAGCTTTCTTT	TRBD1	TRBV19	once	16	TRBJ1-1
CASSYEMRKAFF	TGTGCCAGCAGTTACGAGATGCGAAAGGCTTTCTTT	NA	TRBV6-6	NA	12	TRBJ1-1
CASSLIPVGGQGIYEQYF	TGCGCCAGCAGCTTGATACCCGTCGGGGGACAGGGTATCTACGAGCAGTACTTC	TRBD1	TRBV5-1	NA	18	TRBJ2-7
CASSVEGDNSPLHF	TGTGCCAGCAGCGTAGAAGGGGATAATTCACCCCTCCACTTT	NA	TRBV9	NA	14	TRBJ1-6
CASSQRWQGTSGNTIYF	TGCGCCAGCAGCCAACGGTGGCAGGGAACCTCTGGAAACACCATATATTTT	NA	TRBV4-3	NA	17	TRBJ1-3
CASSQARRGSTDTQYF	TGCGCCAGCAGCCAAGCTCGTCGGGGGAGCACAGATACGCAGTATTTT	NA	TRBV4-3	NA	16	TRBJ2-3
CSAWTGPEAFF	TGCAGTGCTTGGACAGGTCCTGAAGCTTTCTTT	TRBD1	TRBV20-1	NA	11	TRBJ1-1
CASSLDNNQPQHF	TGTGCCAGCAGCTTAGATAACAATCAGCCCCAGCATTTT	NA	TRBV11-2	NA	13	TRBJ1-5
CASSLELNYGYTF	TGTGCCAGCAGTTTGGAGCTTAACTATGGCTACACCTTC	NA	TRBV12-3/TRBV12-4	NA	13	TRBJ1-2
CASRSWGDQPQHF	TGTGCCAGCAGAAGTTGGGGGGATCAGCCCCAGCATTTT	NA	TRBV6-5	NA	13	TRBJ1-5
CASSLFGTASLGDYGYTF	TGTGCCAGCAGCTTATTCGGGACAGCGTCCTTGGGGGACTATGGCTACACCTTC	TRBD1	TRBV5-4	NA	18	TRBJ1-2
CASSLTGPGGETQYF	TGTGCCAGCAGCCTAACCGGACCCGGGGGGGAGACCCAGTACTTC	TRBD2	TRBV14	NA	15	TRBJ2-5
CASSSVRGAIQETQYF	TGCGCCAGCAGCTCCGTCCGCGGTGCCATCCAAGAGACCCAGTACTTC	NA	TRBV5-1	once	16	TRBJ2-5
CASALGQTYEQYF	TGTGCCAGCGCGCTGGGGCAGACCTACGAGCAGTACTTC	NA	TRBV11-2	NA	13	TRBJ2-7
CASRAPTGTNTGELFF	TGTGCCAGCAGGGCCCCGACAGGGACCAACACCGGGGAGCTGTTTTTT	TRBD1	TRBV6-6	once	16	TRBJ2-2
CASWEGLGETQYF	TGTGCCAGCTGGGAGGGGCTCGGGGAGACCCAGTACTTC	TRBD2	TRBV2	once	13	TRBJ2-5
CASSESSTGDSNIQYF	TGCGCCAGCAGTGAGTCGTCGACCGGGGACTCAAACATTCAGTACTTC	NA	TRBV10-1	NA	16	TRBJ2-4
CASSPGGPRSYEQYF	TGTGCCAGCAGTCCAGGGGGACCGCGGTCCTACGAGCAGTACTTC	TRBD1	TRBV28	NA	15	TRBJ2-7